This TCR beta chain was documented in a study of cytomegalovirus exposure and HLA in healthy donors. Germline V gene data show CDR1 as LNHDA and CDR2 as SQIVND (reference sequence). Trimming stripped 4 bases from V and 6 bases from J, with 10 bases between. There are 13 residues in the CDR3. Study-wide results and caveats: According to a subsequent analysis, TCR clusters identified in the first cohort showed a tendency to co-occur across the approximately 120 validation repertoires. Reportedly, cytomegalovirus status was diagnosed with high sensitivity and specificity.

On this clone itself: What it recognizes is unknown.

This table comes from immunoSEQ multiplex PCR, and its TCRdb copy is limited to in-frame clones, with some not included. The table shows under 200,000 clones, with 75% to 90% occurring only once. It was the approximately 110-subject validation cohort, separate from the roughly 700-subject first cohort, to which the donors belonged. Material: PBMCs. The sequence came from a woman under 30 in good health and CMV-seronegative. The rearrangement links TRBV19 to TRBJ1-5; D may be TRBD1 (6 bases). CDR3 nucleotide sequence: TGTGCCAGTAGTAAACAGGGCGCTCAGCCCCAGCATTTT. Protein sequence: CASSKQGAQPQHF.